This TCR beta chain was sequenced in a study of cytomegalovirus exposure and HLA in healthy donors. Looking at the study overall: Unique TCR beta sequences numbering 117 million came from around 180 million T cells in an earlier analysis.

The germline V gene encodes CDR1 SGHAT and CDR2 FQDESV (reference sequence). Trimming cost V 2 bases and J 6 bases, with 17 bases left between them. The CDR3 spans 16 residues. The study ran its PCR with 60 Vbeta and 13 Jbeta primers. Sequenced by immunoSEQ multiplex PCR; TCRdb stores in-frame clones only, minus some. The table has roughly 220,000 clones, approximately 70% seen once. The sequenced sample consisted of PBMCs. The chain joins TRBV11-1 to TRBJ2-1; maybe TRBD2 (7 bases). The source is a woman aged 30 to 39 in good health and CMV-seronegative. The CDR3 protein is CASSLIVGGPINEQFF. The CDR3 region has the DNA TGTGCCAGCAGCTTAATCGTGGGGGGGCCAATCAATGAGCAGTTCTTC.